These 9 T cell receptor beta chains were sequenced from one sample in a study of immune evolution from preneoplasia to lung adenocarcinoma. Sequencing was performed with immunoSEQ multiplex PCR; in TCRdb, only in-frame clones are kept and a portion is missing. The sample lists 7,400 or so clones; more than 75% were seen once. The sample consisted of FFPE adjacent normal lung tissue. These receptors originate from a person aged 70 to 79 with lung adenocarcinoma.

This clone was observed a handful of times. The CDR3: CSVEDQGVTNTEAFF. The CDR3 region has the DNA TGCAGCGTTGAAGATCAGGGAGTAACGAACACTGAAGCTTTCTTT. The rearrangement uses TRBV29-1 and TRBJ1-1; perhaps TRBD1 as D (5 bases). The CDR3 consists of 15 residues. Germline-derived CDR1 and CDR2 are SQVTM and ANQGSEA. V was clipped by 0 bases and J by 1 base, with 12 bases between them.

This chain connects TRBV11-2 to TRBJ1-1; the D gene is possibly TRBD1 (6 bases). The germline gives CDR1 SGHAT, CDR2 FQNNGV. The CDR3 length is 14 residues. With 2 bases removed from V and 3 bases from J, the gap between germline ends came to 10 bases. The CDR3 DNA follows: TGTGCCAGCAGCTTAACTGAGGGGGACACTGAAGCTTTCTTT. Translation: CASSLTEGDTEAFF.

This clone was seen a handful of times. The chain uses TRBV28 and TRBJ1-5; TRBD1 is a possible D gene (5 bases). The CDR3 runs 14 residues. Germline CDR1 and CDR2: MDHEN and SYDVKM. The V end was cut by 5 bases, the J end by 11 bases, with 19 bases between. CDR3 sequence (DNA): TGTGCCAGCAGTCCAAGGGGAGGGCCCACGGCCCAGCATTTT. Encoded protein: CASSPRGGPTAQHF.

This clone was detected only a few times. This chain joins TRBV28 and TRBJ2-1; D perhaps matches TRBD1 (5 bases). The CDR3 spans 12 residues. Germline CDR1 MDHEN, CDR2 SYDVKM. V gave up 11 bases and J gave up 11 bases, with 19 bases separating them. In DNA form, the CDR3 reads TGTGCCGTATCCGGTGTAGGGGCCCAGCAGTTCTTC. This translates into CAVSGVGAQQFF.

This chain joins TRBV2 and TRBJ1-3; D remains ambiguous. The length of the CDR3 is 12 residues. The germline gives CDR1 SNHLY, CDR2 FYNNEI. Trimming took 6 bases from V and 2 from J, leaving 5 bases between them. The chain's CDR3 is CASRGTGNTIYF. CDR3 nucleotide sequence: TGTGCCAGCAGAGGAACTGGAAACACCATATATTTT.

For the CDR3, the DNA is TGTGCCAGCAGCTCGCAGGAGTTGAGCTCCTACGAGCAGTACTTC. The encoded protein is CASSSQELSSYEQYF. This rearrangement joins TRBV13 to TRBJ2-7; D gene uncertain. Germline V lookup: CDR1 PRHDT, CDR2 FYEKMQ (reference sequence). CDR3 length: 15 amino acids. V was shortened by 4 bases and J by 0 bases, with 13 bases between the two germline ends.

CDR3 sequence reads: CASSRRQGTDTQYF. The CDR3 coding sequence is TGTGCCAGCAGCCGACGACAGGGCACAGATACGCAGTATTTT. The chain employs TRBV11-2 and TRBJ2-3; D is possibly TRBD1 (6 bases). The CDR3 length is 14 residues. Trimming took off 5 bases at V and 1 base at J, with 10 bases between the two ends. Looked up from germline, CDR1 is SGHAT and CDR2 is FQNNGV.

The chain uses TRBV19 and TRBJ1-5; D remains ambiguous. V gave up 0 bases and J gave up 0 bases, with 15 bases separating them. The CDR3 has 18 residues. Per the germline V gene, CDR1 is LNHDA and CDR2 is SQIVND (reference sequence). CDR3 protein: CASSIDPYEEYSNQPQHF. The DNA for the CDR3 is TGTGCCAGTAGTATAGACCCCTATGAGGAGTATAGCAATCAGCCCCAGCATTTT.

The rearrangement links TRBV7-9 to TRBJ2-7; possible D gene TRBD1, 5 bases. With 0 bases removed from V and 2 bases from J, the gap between germline ends came to 14 bases. The CDR3 loop spans 16 amino acids. Germline lookup yields CDR1 SEHNR and CDR2 FQNEAQ (reference sequence). Written as DNA, the CDR3 is TGTGCCAGCAGCTTAGCTTGGACACGGATTACCTACGAGCAGTACTTC. This gives the protein CASSLAWTRITYEQYF.